Shown below are 14 T cell receptor beta chains from a single sample sequenced in a study of breast tumors, draining lymph nodes, adjacent tissues. TCRdb re-called the multiplex PCR reads with MiXCR, one entry per CDR3 protein. Of approximately 170,000 distinct CDR3 sequences in the sample, roughly 30% were seen once. Samples came from axillary lymph nodes draining the breast cancer. Source material: axillary lymph node tissue. The source is a female donor with breast cancer. Some clones in this sample may be carry-over from other donors' samples.

This clonotype was detected many times. V is TRBV5-8 and J is TRBJ1-6; D gene ambiguous. Looked up from germline, CDR1 is SGHTS and CDR2 is YDEGEE. The CDR3 length is 14 residues. V was cut by 6 bases and J by 6 bases, with 13 bases left in between. CDR3 sequence: CASTNPFLNSPLHF. CDR3 nucleotides: TGTGCCAGCACCAACCCGTTCCTTAATTCACCCCTCCACTTT.

The rearrangement uses TRBV6-6 and TRBJ1-2; D not certain. Germline V lookup: CDR1 MNHNY, CDR2 SVGAGI (reference sequence). This CDR3 has 13 residues. The germline V and J ends were trimmed by 5 bases and 5 bases, with 12 bases remaining between them. CDR3 sequence: CASSEASTYGYTF. The CDR3 nucleotides are TGTGCCAGCAGTGAAGCGAGCACTTATGGCTACACCTTC.

This clonotype was counted ten times or more. The chain combines TRBV7-8 with TRBJ2-1; 8 nucleotides line up with TRBD1. CDR3 length equals 16 residues. Trimming took 0 bases from V and 6 from J; bases not matched to a gene: 7. From germline, CDR1 is SGHVS and CDR2 FQNEAQ. CDR3 sequence: CASSLADREIRNEQFF. The CDR3 DNA is TGTGCCAGCAGCTTAGCGGACAGGGAAATACGCAATGAGCAGTTCTTC.

With regard to this clonotype: A much larger clone sits a single nucleotide away, making a read error possible. The V gene is TRBV2, the J gene TRBJ1-5, with D tentatively TRBD1 (5 bases). CDR1 and CDR2 from the germline V gene are SNHLY and FYNNEI. This CDR3 region has 17 residues. The CDR3: CASSEYLLGGSSQPQHF. In DNA form, the CDR3 reads TGTGCCAGCAGTGAATACCTCCTCGGGGGTAGCAGTCAGCCCCAGCATTTT.

The chain employs TRBV6-1 and TRBJ2-7, with D possibly being TRBD1 or TRBD2 (6 bases each). CDR1 is MNHNS and CDR2 is SASEGT in the germline V gene. Between the trimmed V and J ends, which lost 8 bases and 7 bases, there was a span of 18 bases. The CDR3 spans 13 residues. The chain's CDR3 is CASRQAVRGEQYF. CDR3 in DNA: TGTGCCAGCCGACAGGCGGTGCGGGGAGAGCAGTACTTC.

This clonotype was observed many times. This chain links TRBV7-8 with TRBJ2-3; tentatively, D is TRBD2 (6 bases). V was clipped by 1 base and J by 0 bases, with 20 bases between them. Germline CDR1 is SGHVS and CDR2 is FQNEAQ. There are 19 residues in the CDR3. DNA of the CDR3: TGTGCCAGCAGCTTAGATTCTAGCGCTACGTTAGCTAGCACAGATACGCAGTATTTT. Its protein is CASSLDSSATLASTDTQYF.

This clonotype came up many times. This chain connects TRBV12-5 to TRBJ2-6; 9 bases are shared with TRBD1. Germline CDR1 is LGHNT and CDR2 is FRNRAP. V was pared by 1 base and J by 4 bases, with 8 bases of the junction left unmatched. The CDR3 is made up of 18 amino acids. The CDR3 loop reads CASGLAEQGAGGANVLTF. The CDR3 DNA follows: TGTGCTAGTGGTTTGGCCGAACAGGGGGCAGGCGGGGCCAACGTCCTGACTTTC.

This clonotype has just a few counts. This clone may be a read error of a much larger clone one base away. Likely a read error: the CDR3 ends without its conserved phenylalanine or tryptophan. The chain links TRBV5-1 to TRBJ2-3; D remains ambiguous. Looked up from germline, CDR1 is SGHRS and CDR2 is YFSETQ. The CDR3 is 12 amino acids. The germline V and J ends were trimmed by 7 bases and 3 bases, with 9 bases remaining between them. The CDR3, as DNA: TGCGCCAGCTACCAAAAAACAGATACGCAGTATCTT. The encoded protein is CASYQKTDTQYL.

This clonotype was seen more than once but under ten times. This clone may be a read error of a much larger clone one base away. The chain has TRBV5-5 and TRBJ2-7; D gene ambiguous. With 0 bases removed from V and 4 bases from J, the gap between germline ends came to 8 bases. The length of the CDR3 is 13 residues. The germline V gene has CDR1 SGHKS and CDR2 YYEKEE (reference sequence). This chain's CDR3 is CASSLALAYEQYF. CDR3 bases: TGTGCCAGCAGCTTGGCCCTTGCGTACGAGCAGTACTTC.

This clonotype was counted many times. The chain recombines TRBV7-2 with TRBJ1-2, with no clear D. CDR1 is SGHTA, CDR2 FQGNSA, per germline. The CDR3 length is 15 residues. Trimming stripped 5 bases from V and 8 bases from J, with 21 bases between. The CDR3 DNA sequence: TGTGCCAGCAGCCCCCACGACGGATATATGAGGGGCTACACCTTC. Protein product: CASSPHDGYMRGYTF.

This clonotype was recorded many times. The chain has TRBV2 and TRBJ2-7, with a possible D match to TRBD1 (5 bases). Germline assignment: CDR1 SNHLY and CDR2 FYNNEI. The CDR3 contains 14 residues. Trimming took off 8 bases at V and 1 base at J, with 15 bases between the two ends. The CDR3 nucleotides read TGTGCCAGCCTAAGGGATCAGGGATCCTACGAGCAGTACTTC. Translating it yields CASLRDQGSYEQYF.

This clonotype has at least ten counts. The V call is TRBV5-1, the J call TRBJ2-3, with 8 bases matching TRBD2. CDR3 length equals 17 residues. V lost 4 bases, J lost 0 bases, and 10 bases stayed unmatched. Germline CDR1 is SGHRS and CDR2 is YFSETQ. For the CDR3, the DNA is TGCGCCAGCAGCCCCCGGGGGGGGGCCGATAGCACAGATACGCAGTATTTT. Its translation: CASSPRGGADSTDTQYF.

This clonotype was picked up a small number of times. CDR3 sequence reads: CARDRSRASYEQYF. CDR3 in DNA: TGTGCTAGAGATCGCAGCCGCGCCTCCTACGAGCAGTACTTC. J is TRBJ2-7 and V is TRBV2; no clear D gene. The CDR3 is 14 amino acids. CDR1 and CDR2 (germline): SNHLY, FYNNEI.

Notes on this clonotype: Lacking the conserved final phenylalanine or tryptophan, this CDR3 likely reflects a read error. The DNA is omitted, as the CDR3 cannot be located on it reliably, and the CDR3 follows TCRdb's listing. This chain connects TRBV20-1 to TRBJ1-4; TRBD1 is the table's D call, not checked against the DNA. The CDR3 is 10 amino acids in total, end residues counted. Germline V gene lookup returns CDR1 DFQATT and CDR2 SNEGSKA (reference sequence). The CDR3 protein is CSARRGGRGS.